These T cell receptor beta chains were read from a single sample in a study of cytomegalovirus exposure and HLA in healthy donors. Sequencing was performed with immunoSEQ multiplex PCR; in TCRdb, only in-frame clones are kept and a portion is missing. This table holds 110,000 or so clones, about 90% found once. Sequenced input: PBMCs. All receptors derive from a young woman in good health and CMV-seronegative. Both conserved end residues are part of each CDR3. Each record gives: J gene, D gene, clone size, V gene, CDR3 protein, CDR3 DNA. A D gene is named only where the DNA matches it firmly. Some rows mark clone size as missing; the rest say once, few, many or name a class of expanded clone.

TRBJ2-1 | - | - | TRBV6-4 | CAGEVEGVVYNEQFF | TGTGCCGGGGAAGTAGAGGGGGTAGTTTACAATGAGCAGTTCTTC
TRBJ1-1 | - | once | TRBV5-5 | CASSYPPVNTEAFF | TGTGCCAGCAGTTACCCTCCAGTGAACACTGAAGCTTTCTTT
TRBJ2-1 | - | - | TRBV10-3 | CAISESSAGSNEQFF | TGTGCCATCAGTGAGTCTAGTGCGGGGTCCAATGAGCAGTTCTTC
TRBJ1-5 | TRBD1 | - | TRBV28 | CASRQYRGYQQPQHF | TGTGCCAGCAGGCAGTACAGGGGTTATCAACAGCCCCAGCATTTT
TRBJ1-1 | - | - | TRBV4-3 | CASSQTSQGYTEAFF | TGCGCCAGCAGCCAGACATCACAGGGTTACACTGAAGCTTTCTTT
TRBJ2-7 | - | few | TRBV28 | CASSLPSSSYEQYF | TGTGCCAGCAGTTTACCCTCGAGCTCCTACGAGCAGTACTTC
TRBJ2-6 | - | - | TRBV9 | CASSVVDSSGANVLTF | TGTGCCAGCAGCGTAGTCGATAGCTCTGGGGCCAACGTCCTGACTTTC
TRBJ2-1 | TRBD2 | - | TRBV7-2 | CASRRGSGGSNEQFF | TGTGCCAGCAGGCGGGGTAGCGGGGGGTCCAATGAGCAGTTCTTC
TRBJ1-1 | - | - | TRBV7-2 | CASSFQGLVGTEAFF | TGTGCCAGCAGCTTCCAGGGCCTGGTGGGCACTGAAGCTTTCTTT
TRBJ1-1 | - | - | TRBV4-2 | CASSQDERETGLGVTEAFF | TGTGCCAGCAGCCAAGATGAGAGAGAAACAGGCCTTGGTGTCACTGAAGCTTTCTTT
TRBJ2-1 | TRBD2 | - | TRBV5-1 | CASSLVNFWRGGRDEQFF | TGCGCCAGCAGCTTGGTCAATTTCTGGCGGGGGGGCAGGGATGAGCAGTTCTTC